The following is a T cell receptor (beta chain) sequence with its context. Its target is unknown. V was clipped by 5 bases and J by 0 bases; unmatched bases: 10. The CDR3 has 17 residues. Looked up from germline, CDR1 is MNHEY and CDR2 is SVGEGT. The source of the sample is a study of T cell repertoires in cytomegalovirus infection. Overall study context: Well-studied HLA-B-restricted epitopes and recently identified HLA-C-restricted epitopes of CMV were both used in the study. Signatures in public TCR beta sequences pointed to both CMV infection and matching HLA type. General study results and limits: HLA-C-restricted, CMV-specific TCR beta clonotypes were dominant ex vivo.

TCRdb redid the calling of the reads with MiXCR, one entry per CDR3 protein. Of about 830,000 distinct CDR3 sequences listed, about 31% are singletons. Sequencing used cultured CD8+ T cells from PBMCs, obtained from culture after CMV antigen stimulation. V gene TRBV6-2 or TRBV6-3 combines with J gene TRBJ1-5, with 7 bases identical to TRBD1. This sequence originates from a human donor in good health (CMV status not recorded). Some clones in this sample may be carry-over from other donors' samples. CDR3 amino acids: CASSALGTEYSNQPQHF. DNA for the CDR3: TGTGCCAGCAGTGCCCTCGGGACAGAATATAGCAATCAGCCCCAGCATTTT.